The clone carrying this T cell receptor beta chain was observed at least ten times. The data derive from a study of T-cell reconstitution after alpha-beta-depleted transplantation in children. Unique molecular identifiers were used to barcode this TCRbeta library. MiXCR was run by TCRdb on the PCR reads, yielding one entry per CDR3 protein. Here the sample spans 240,000 or so distinct CDR3 sequences, roughly 8.2% being singletons. Looked up from germline, CDR1 is SGHVS and CDR2 is FQNEAQ. This CDR3 spans 14 amino acids. V lost 5 bases to trimming and J lost 1 base, with 11 bases between them. The chain links TRBV7-8 to TRBJ1-1, with TRBD1 as a possible D gene (6 bases). The material was PBMCs, mostly from graft donor cells, obtained 180 days after TCRalphabeta/CD19-depleted stem cell transplant. This TCR came from a male patient younger than 18 who had a stem cell transplant for acute lymphoblastic leukemia, so the T cells may come from the graft donor. The DNA for the CDR3 is TGTGCCAGCAGCGTGGGACACTCGAACACTGAAGCTTTCTTT. Amino acid sequence: CASSVGHSNTEAFF.